Below are 3 T cell receptor beta chains sequenced from a single sample in a study of T cells in Graves' hyperthyroidism and ophthalmopathy. Amplification targeted TCR beta CDR3 regions from RNA transcripts. When the TCR CDR3 underwent first-round RT-PCR, the HTBI primer set was used. One entry per CDR3 protein, called by TCRdb with MiXCR from the multiplex PCR reads. The sample includes under 700,000 distinct CDR3 sequences, 46% seen only once; the top ten take 6.5% to 9%. Sequenced sample: peripheral blood or thyroid tissue (not recorded which). These receptors were collected from a woman in her late teens or twenties with Graves' hyperthyroidism.

This clonotype was detected a few times. This sequence joins TRBV29-1 and TRBJ2-5, with D tentatively TRBD2 (7 bases). This CDR3 has 16 residues. Germline values: CDR1 SQVTM, CDR2 ANQGSEA. V lost 3 bases and J lost 2, with 19 bases in between. This chain's CDR3 is CSVDSLGGLRQETQYF. The CDR3 DNA is TGCAGCGTTGACTCTTTGGGGGGGCTAAGGCAAGAGACCCAGTACTTC.

J is TRBJ1-1 and V is TRBV7-9; D is undetermined. Trimming left V 1 base short and J 5 bases short, with 11 bases between. The germline V gene encodes CDR1 SEHNR and CDR2 FQNEAQ (reference sequence). The CDR3 runs to 14 residues. The CDR3 coding sequence is TGTGCCAGCAGCTTAGACGCTGGGTTTACTGAAGCTTTCTTT. Its translation is CASSLDAGFTEAFF.

The chain links TRBV29-1 to TRBJ2-7, with 7 positions matching TRBD1. Germline assignment: CDR1 SQVTM and CDR2 ANQGSEA. This CDR3 region has 14 residues. The J segment lost 2 bases and the V segment lost 8 bases, leaving 12 bases of the junction unmatched. This chain's CDR3 is CSRREGRGTYEQYF. In nucleotides, the CDR3 is TGCAGCCGCCGTGAGGGCAGGGGGACCTACGAGCAGTACTTC.